These T cell receptor beta chains were read from a single sample in a study of CD8 T cells in ankylosing spondylitis. TCRdb reprocessed the 5' RACE reads via MiXCR and lists one record per CDR3 protein. The sample contains about 800,000 distinct CDR3 sequences, approximately 12% of which appear only once. Specimen: blood, either unsorted or a sorted T cell fraction (not recorded which). The receptors come from a male donor with ankylosing spondylitis. Both conserved end residues are part of each CDR3.

v_gene: TRBV9
CDR3aa: CASSVLSRHGELFF

v_gene: TRBV7-9
CDR3aa: CASSLTGHLQETQYF

v_gene: TRBV7-2
CDR3aa: CASSPAAGGYTF

v_gene: TRBV5-1
CDR3aa: CASSPRVAVTNEQFF

v_gene: TRBV5-1
CDR3aa: CASSAAGTDYNEQFF

v_gene: TRBV7-2
CDR3aa: CASSLKPAGTGDYEQYF

v_gene: TRBV4-3
CDR3aa: CASSQDGDSGANVLTF

v_gene: TRBV18
CDR3aa: CASSPLGTIGEQYF

v_gene: TRBV10-3
CDR3aa: CAISESWSDTTYEQYF

v_gene: TRBV20-1
CDR3aa: CSAPDRSGTDTQYF

v_gene: TRBV29-1
CDR3aa: CSVLMNTEAFF

v_gene: TRBV7-3
CDR3aa: CASSLVRTDTEAFF

v_gene: TRBV25-1
CDR3aa: CASSELWTGGPELFF

v_gene: TRBV7-2
CDR3aa: CASSSTDRGYGYTF

v_gene: TRBV29-1
CDR3aa: CSVGRRNTEALF

v_gene: TRBV7-9
CDR3aa: CASSLNTGGVLSEQFF

v_gene: TRBV5-5
CDR3aa: CASSLSGAANYGYTF

v_gene: TRBV7-2
CDR3aa: CASPPPGQGSSPGYTF

v_gene: TRBV20-1
CDR3aa: CSAANGNTIYF

v_gene: TRBV7-2
CDR3aa: CASSPSGQNYEQYF

v_gene: TRBV6-1
CDR3aa: CASSEVGDYGYTF

v_gene: TRBV28
CDR3aa: CASSLTPSGRDTQYF